The rows below give T cell receptor beta chains drawn from one sample of a study of response to subunit inactivated influenza vaccine. TCRdb used MiXCR to reprocess the RT-PCR reads, holding one entry per CDR3 protein. The repertoire holds over 300,000 distinct CDR3 sequences, with about a fifth as singletons. Here the sequenced sample was PBMCs from blood, taken approximately 20 months after vaccination. The receptor source for this set is a man between 50 and 69 years old who received an inactivated influenza vaccine. Each CDR3 is given with its conserved first and last residue. The D gene is left open where the match is weak. Clone size is stated in some rows and not others, as once, few, many or a class when expanded.

j_gene	len	abundance	d_gene	v_gene	CDR3nt	CDR3aa
TRBJ1-2	14	few	TRBD1	TRBV7-9	TGTGCCAGCTTACCCCGGGACAGGCGCTATGGCTACACCTTC	CASLPRDRRYGYTF
TRBJ1-1	14	many	-	TRBV7-9	TGTGCCAGCAGTACCGGGCCAGTAAACACTGAAGCTTTCTTT	CASSTGPVNTEAFF
TRBJ1-4	14	-	-	TRBV7-8	TGTGCCAGCAGTCTCCGGGCCTCGGGTGAAAAACTGTTTTTT	CASSLRASGEKLFF
TRBJ2-2	14	few	TRBD1	TRBV10-3	TGTGCCAGCCAGGACAGGGGGAACACCGGGGAGCTGTTTTTT	CASQDRGNTGELFF
TRBJ2-1	15	few	-	TRBV7-8	TGTGCCAGCAGCTTATTGTCCAGCTCCTACAATGAGCAGTTCTTC	CASSLLSSSYNEQFF
TRBJ2-1	15	-	-	TRBV11-2	TGTGCCAGCAGCGTCGTCGGGGGTCGGGACAATGAGCAGTTCTTC	CASSVVGGRDNEQFF
TRBJ2-7	15	-	-	TRBV7-8	TGTGCCAGCAGCTTACAACAGGGAGACGCCTACGAGCAGTACTTC	CASSLQQGDAYEQYF
TRBJ1-1	13	few	-	TRBV27	TGTGCCAGCAGTTTGACAGATTACACTGAAGCTTTCTTT	CASSLTDYTEAFF
TRBJ2-6	16	many	-	TRBV5-1	TGCGCCAGCAGCTTGGTCGGGGCAGTTGGGGCCAACGTCCTGACTTTC	CASSLVGAVGANVLTF
TRBJ1-2	16	-	-	TRBV4-2	TGTGCCAGCAGCCAATTGGGCGGGGGGCAAGACTATGGCTACACCTTC	CASSQLGGGQDYGYTF
TRBJ1-5	14	few	-	TRBV7-2	TGTGCCAGCAGCAATCGACCTAGCAATCAGCCCCAGCATTTT	CASSNRPSNQPQHF
TRBJ2-1	15	many	-	TRBV14	TGTGCCAGCAGCCGCCTTAGAAGGCCCTCAGATGAGCAGTTCTTC	CASSRLRRPSDEQFF
TRBJ1-5	12	-	-	TRBV12-3/TRBV12-4	TGTGCCAGCAGTCCGCGGAGGGAGCCCCAGCATTTT	CASSPRREPQHF
TRBJ2-7	15	-	-	TRBV10-3	TGTGCCATCAGTGAGTCAGGCGGGGGCCGCTACGAGCAGTACTTC	CAISESGGGRYEQYF
TRBJ1-1	13	many	-	TRBV15	TGTGCCACCAGCAGATCAGAGAACACTGAAGCTTTCTTT	CATSRSENTEAFF
TRBJ1-1	15	few	-	TRBV20-1	TGCAGTGCTACCCCGACAGAGGGGTATTGGACTGAAGCTTTCTTT	CSATPTEGYWTEAFF
TRBJ1-5	13	few	-	TRBV12-3/TRBV12-4	TGTGCCAGCAGTCCGAGCCTTGGCGGGGCCCAGCATTTT	CASSPSLGGAQHF
TRBJ1-5	14	few	-	TRBV6-1	TGTGCCAGCAGCCGGAGTGATAGCAATCAGCCCCAGCATTTT	CASSRSDSNQPQHF
TRBJ1-1	19	many	-	TRBV4-2	TGTGCCAGCAACCTTTTCTTTTACCCCGCACAGGGATACGACACTGAAGCTTTCTTT	CASNLFFYPAQGYDTEAFF
TRBJ1-1	16	-	-	TRBV5-4	TGTGCCAGCAGCTTGGTTTGGGGCAGGCAGAACGCTGAAGCTTTCTTT	CASSLVWGRQNAEAFF
TRBJ2-3	16	few	TRBD2	TRBV5-1	TGCGCCAGCAGCACCTCTAGCGGGGGGGCCCCAGATACGCAGTATTTT	CASSTSSGGAPDTQYF
TRBJ1-2	15	few	TRBD1	TRBV12-3/TRBV12-4	TGTGCCAGCAGTTTTCAGGGACAGGGGAGATATGGCTACACCTTC	CASSFQGQGRYGYTF
TRBJ2-1	15	-	-	TRBV12-3/TRBV12-4	TGTGCCAGCAGTCCAAGCGTCTACCTCTCCAATGAGCAGTTCTTC	CASSPSVYLSNEQFF
TRBJ2-7	12	few	TRBD1	TRBV10-3	TGTGCCATCAGGACAGGGGGGGACGAGCAGTACTTC	CAIRTGGDEQYF
TRBJ1-6	12	few	-	TRBV9	TGTGCCAGCAGCGTATCCAATTCACCCCTCCACTTT	CASSVSNSPLHF
TRBJ2-7	14	-	-	TRBV5-6	TGTGCCAGCAGCTCGGACAGAGTCCTTCACGAGCAGTACTTC	CASSSDRVLHEQYF
TRBJ2-7	17	-	TRBD1	TRBV20-1	TGCAGTGCTAGGCCGCCCCAGGACAGGATACTAGCCTACGAGCAGTACTTC	CSARPPQDRILAYEQYF
TRBJ1-6	16	few	-	TRBV20-1	TGCAGTGCACCGAGGGGGTCCGGCAGGGCGTATTCACCCCTCCACTTT	CSAPRGSGRAYSPLHF
TRBJ1-1	13	few	-	TRBV7-9	TGTGCCAGCAGCCAACTAACCGTAACTGAAGCTTTCTTT	CASSQLTVTEAFF
TRBJ1-2	14	-	TRBD1	TRBV7-8	TGTGCCAGCAGCTCCTTACAGGGGTGCTATGGCTACACCTTC	CASSSLQGCYGYTF
TRBJ2-2	14	-	-	TRBV29-1	TGCAGCGTTGAAAGCCTAACGAACACCGGGGAGCTGTTTTTT	CSVESLTNTGELFF
TRBJ2-2	16	-	-	TRBV5-1	TGCGCCAGCAGCTTGGCCAGGGCGGTTAACACCGGGGAGCTGTTTTTT	CASSLARAVNTGELFF
TRBJ2-1	19	-	-	TRBV6-1	TGTGCCAGCAGTCCAACGGTTATTCAAGGGATCCACTCCTACAATGAGCAGTTCTTC	CASSPTVIQGIHSYNEQFF
TRBJ1-4	13	few	-	TRBV20-1	TGCATGGCCCAAGCGTCGGCTAATGAAAAACTGTTTTTT	CMAQASANEKLFF